One and the same sample provided the 12 T cell receptor beta chains below, sequenced in a study of early T cells in non-severe SARS-CoV-2 infection. Via MiXCR, TCRdb re-called the 5' RACE reads, giving one row per CDR3 protein. The sample lists some 9,500 distinct CDR3 sequences; about 5% were seen once. The material sequenced was whole blood. The receptors were gathered from an adult who was a healthcare worker with PCR-confirmed SARS-CoV-2 infection or an uninfected control (not recorded which).

This clonotype was seen repeatedly, ten times or more. The rearrangement uses TRBV24-1 and TRBJ2-5; D is unresolved. Trimming stripped 2 bases from V and 4 bases from J, with 19 bases between. The CDR3 totals 17 residues. CDR1 is KGHDR, CDR2 SFDVKD, per germline. CDR3 coding DNA: TGTGCCACCAGTGATTCGGTCCGAGGCCCCCCTCGAGAGACCCAGTACTTC. Translated: CATSDSVRGPPRETQYF.

This clonotype came up many times. The rearrangement joins TRBV5-1 to TRBJ2-7; TRBD2 agrees at 10 bases. The CDR3 runs to 17 residues. Germline V gene data show CDR1 as SGHRS and CDR2 as YFSETQ. V gave up 4 bases and J gave up 3 bases; unmatched junction bases: 13. The chain's CDR3 is CASSMSSGTSENYEQYF. CDR3 coding DNA: TGCGCCAGCAGCATGTCCTCCGGGACTAGCGAGAACTACGAGCAGTACTTC.

This clonotype was observed many times. This chain joins TRBV11-2 and TRBJ2-1; 16 bases map to TRBD2. V dropped 4 bases and J dropped 8; count of bases not matched to a gene: 2. Germline lookup yields CDR1 SGHAT and CDR2 FQNNGV. CDR3 length equals 15 residues. The CDR3 nucleotides are TGTGCCAGCAGCTCCGGGACTAGCGGGAGGGATGAGCAGTTCTTC. Translating it yields CASSSGTSGRDEQFF.

Many counts were recorded for this clonotype. This chain links TRBV5-1 with TRBJ1-1; D is possibly TRBD1 (5 bases). Trimming left V 4 bases short and J 7 bases short, with 20 bases between. Germline values: CDR1 SGHRS, CDR2 YFSETQ. The CDR3 loop spans 15 amino acids. DNA of the CDR3: TGCGCCAGCAGCGGGGGGGAGGCTGCTCCCCTTGAAGCTTTCTTT. The encoded protein is CASSGGEAAPLEAFF.

This clonotype was seen more than once but under ten times. A much larger clone sits a single nucleotide away, making a read error possible. The J gene is TRBJ2-3, the V gene TRBV20-1; 7 bases align to TRBD2. V shed 5 bases, J shed 3 bases, and the junction held 11 bases outside the gene matches. In germline, CDR1 is DFQATT, CDR2 SNEGSKA (reference sequence). This CDR3 is built from 15 residues. The chain's CDR3 is CSAEVAGWGTDTQYF. The CDR3 nucleotides read TGCAGTGCTGAAGTAGCGGGTTGGGGAACAGATACGCAGTATTTT.

Within the sample, this clonotype is medium-sized. The V and J genes are TRBV20-1 and TRBJ2-7; 15 bases fit TRBD2. Germline V gene data show CDR1 as DFQATT and CDR2 as SNEGSKA (reference sequence). CDR3 size: 18 residues. J lost 0 bases, V lost 5 bases, and 11 bases had no gene match. The CDR3 sequence is CSAHRTSGRAESSYEQYV. The DNA for the CDR3 is TGCAGTGCTCACAGGACTAGCGGGAGGGCCGAAAGCTCCTACGAGCAGTACGTC.

This clonotype was recorded many times. The V call is TRBV7-9, the J call TRBJ2-2, with 13 bases identical to TRBD2. The CDR3 has 16 amino acids. The V gene's germline CDR1 is SEHNR and CDR2 FQNEAQ (reference sequence). Trimming removed 5 bases from V and 7 bases from J; junction bases left unmatched: 7. Here the CDR3 reads CASSVRLAGGVGELFF. CDR3 bases: TGTGCCAGCAGCGTACGACTAGCGGGAGGCGTCGGGGAGCTGTTTTTT.

This clonotype came up many times. This CDR3 reads CASSEFAYQETQYF. Written as DNA, the CDR3 is TGTGCCAGCAGTGAATTCGCGTACCAAGAGACCCAGTACTTC. The chain carries TRBV25-1 and TRBJ2-5; no reliable D call. Trimming removed 1 base at V and 0 bases at J, with 6 bases between. This CDR3 is 14 amino acids long. Germline CDR1 MGHDK, CDR2 SYGVNS. Looking up the rest from reference TRBV25-1 and TRBJ2-5 gives the full variable domain: EADIYQTPRYLVIGTGKKITLECSQTMGHDKMYWYQQDPGMELHLIHYSYGVNSTEKGDLSSESTVSRIRTEHFPLTLESARPSHTSQYLCASSEFAYQETQYFGPGTRLLVL.

This clonotype appeared many times. The rearrangement links TRBV5-4 to TRBJ1-1; D may be TRBD1 (6 bases). Between the trimmed V and J ends, which lost 2 bases and 5 bases, there was a span of 13 bases. Germline CDR1 is SGHNT and CDR2 is YYREEE (reference sequence). CDR3 length: 14 amino acids. The CDR3 bases are TGTGCCAGCAGCTTTGGTACAGGGACGACTGAAGCTTTCTTT. This codes for CASSFGTGTTEAFF.

This clonotype was observed many times. The chain recombines TRBV20-1 with TRBJ2-7; 7 bases fit TRBD2. The V gene end was trimmed by 4 bases and the J gene end by 3 bases; junction bases not matched to a gene: 9. There are 14 residues in the CDR3. CDR1 and CDR2 from the germline V gene are DFQATT and SNEGSKA (reference sequence). For the CDR3, the DNA is TGCAGTGCTATTCCGGGACTACAATACTACGAGCAGTACGTC. It yields the protein CSAIPGLQYYEQYV.

This clonotype appeared many times. The V and J genes are TRBV7-2 and TRBJ1-5, with 7 bases aligning to TRBD1. After removal of 5 bases from V and 4 bases from J, the junction contained 2 bases not matched to a gene. Germline CDR1 SGHTA, CDR2 FQGNSA. This CDR3 spans 13 amino acids. CDR3 sequence reads: CASSRQGNQPQHF. The CDR3 DNA reads TGTGCCAGCAGCCGACAGGGTAATCAGCCCCAGCATTTT.

The chain employs TRBV24-1 and TRBJ2-3; D might be TRBD1 (5 bases). Per germline, CDR1 KGHDR and CDR2 SFDVKD. The CDR3 is made up of 16 amino acids. Trimming removed 3 bases at V and 2 bases at J, with 14 bases between. The DNA for the CDR3 is TGTGCCACCAGTGATCGAACCAGGGTTGACACAGATACGCAGTATTTT. This sequence encodes CATSDRTRVDTDTQYF.